This T cell receptor beta chain was recovered during a study of T-cell reconstitution after alpha-beta-depleted transplantation in children. Preparation of the TCRbeta library used unique molecular identifiers. TCRdb called the PCR reads again in MiXCR, with one record for every CDR3 protein. The table lists 150,000 to 250,000 distinct CDR3 sequences, 13% to 15% of them singletons, with 13% in the top ten. This CDR3 is 14 amino acids long. Looked up from germline, CDR1 is DFQATT and CDR2 is SNEGSKA (reference sequence). V lost 0 bases, J lost 3 bases, and 3 bases stayed unmatched. The sequences come from PBMCs from the stem cell graft donor, collected from the stem cell graft. The chain recombines TRBV20-1 with TRBJ2-5; 8 nucleotides match TRBD2. This sequence originates from a human donor who donated a stem cell graft to a child with acute lymphoblastic leukemia. The CDR3 coding sequence is TGCAGTGCTAGAGAGGGACTAGTAAAAGAGACCCAGTACTTC. It specifies CSAREGLVKETQYF.